This T cell receptor beta chain is from a study of T cell repertoires in cytomegalovirus infection. Study information: In public TCR beta signatures, there were indications of both CMV infection and matching HLA type.

TCRdb re-called the reads with MiXCR, one entry per CDR3 protein. The sample holds nearly 650,000 distinct CDR3 sequences, 20% to 30% seen once. Deletions cut 8 bases from V and 11 bases from J, with 15 bases between. The CDR3 has 11 amino acids. Per germline, CDR1 MNHNS and CDR2 SASEGT. Broader study findings: Cumulative public TCR beta family frequency identified carriers of CMV plus the relevant HLA.

A word on this clonotype: What it binds is unknown.

This TCR was recovered from a human donor in good health (CMV status not recorded). Some clones in this sample may be carry-over from other donors' samples. Sequences were obtained from CD8+ T cells from PBMCs. The V and J genes are TRBV6-1 and TRBJ1-1; possible D gene TRBD1, 6 bases. As DNA, the CDR3 is TGTGCCAGCTCCGGGGGGCAAGGGGCTTTCTTT. It specifies CASSGGQGAFF.